The 20 T cell receptor beta chains below come from one sample, sequenced in a study of cytomegalovirus exposure and HLA in healthy donors. This PCR relied on a set of 60 Vbeta primers and 13 Jbeta primers. Here immunoSEQ multiplex PCR was the method, and the copy in TCRdb shows in-frame clones only, minus some. The sample consists of under 200,000 clones, around three quarters of them appearing once. What was sequenced was PBMCs. The origin of the receptors is a woman aged 25 to 39 in good health and CMV-seronegative.

The V call is TRBV27, the J call TRBJ2-3; 13 bases are shared with TRBD2. The CDR3 runs 18 residues. CDR1 is MNHEY, CDR2 SMNVEV, per germline (reference sequence). Losses at the gene ends were 4 bases for V and 0 bases for J; bases not matched to a gene: 7. CDR3 sequence reads: CASSSGLAGRPSTDTQYF. The CDR3 DNA is TGTGCCAGCAGTTCGGGACTAGCGGGGAGACCTAGCACAGATACGCAGTATTTT.

The J gene is TRBJ1-3, the V gene TRBV4-1; D is ambiguous. V was clipped by 1 base and J by 0 bases, with 10 bases between them. This CDR3 is built from 16 residues. In germline, CDR1 is MGHRA, CDR2 YSYEKL. In DNA, the CDR3 is TGCGCCAGCAGCCAAGTCCCGACGGGCTCTGGAAACACCATATATTTT. Protein: CASSQVPTGSGNTIYF.

The chain links TRBV4-1 to TRBJ1-2; 7 bases align to TRBD1. The V gene end was trimmed by 2 bases and the J gene end by 7 bases; junction bases not matched to a gene: 13. CDR1 and CDR2 (germline): MGHRA, YSYEKL. The CDR3 spans 16 residues. This CDR3 reads CASSQKFDRDFPGYTF. DNA for the CDR3: TGCGCCAGCAGCCAAAAGTTTGACAGGGACTTTCCTGGCTACACCTTC.

The rearrangement joins TRBV19 to TRBJ2-5; TRBD2 matches at 8 bases. V shed 4 bases, J shed 4 bases, and the junction held 11 bases outside the gene matches. The CDR3 extends over 16 amino acids. Germline V CDR1 and CDR2: LNHDA, SQIVND (reference sequence). The CDR3 reads CASSKTPSGFLETQYF. The CDR3 DNA sequence: TGTGCCAGTAGTAAAACCCCTAGCGGGTTTCTAGAGACCCAGTACTTC.

The chain couples TRBV29-1 to TRBJ2-5; no reliable D call. Trimming took 7 bases from V and 2 from J, leaving 17 bases between them. Germline V gene lookup returns CDR1 SQVTM and CDR2 ANQGSEA. The CDR3 is 14 residues long. This chain's CDR3 is CSGSDHLQQETQYF. CDR3 DNA: TGCAGCGGTTCCGATCATCTTCAGCAAGAGACCCAGTACTTC.

The chain carries TRBV27 and TRBJ2-5, with D hard to call. Trimming stripped 0 bases from V and 3 bases from J, with 20 bases between. Germline V CDR1 and CDR2: MNHEY, SMNVEV (reference sequence). The CDR3 runs 18 residues. This chain's CDR3 is CASSLSLSWFETKETQYF. The CDR3, as DNA: TGTGCCAGCAGTTTATCGTTGAGCTGGTTCGAAACTAAAGAGACCCAGTACTTC.

The CDR3 sequence is CASSPVVRQGLNQPQHF. The DNA of the CDR3 is TGTGCCAGCTCACCAGTTGTACGTCAGGGTCTAAATCAGCCCCAGCATTTT. This chain uses TRBV18 with TRBJ1-5; D may be TRBD1 (5 bases). Between the trimmed V and J ends, which lost 2 bases and 4 bases, there was a span of 18 bases. This CDR3 region has 17 residues. Germline CDR1 and CDR2: KGHSH and LQKENI.

The V gene is TRBV6-6, the J gene TRBJ2-5; 9 bases map to TRBD2. Trimming cost V 8 bases and J 5 bases; bases outside gene matches: 9. The germline gives CDR1 MNHNY, CDR2 SVGAGI (reference sequence). CDR3 size: 14 residues. In nucleotides, the CDR3 is TGTGCCAGCGGCGATTTAGCGGGGGCGGAGACCCAGTACTTC. This codes for CASGDLAGAETQYF.

This sequence joins TRBV5-8 and TRBJ1-1, with 7 bases that match TRBD1. The CDR3 consists of 14 residues. V was pared by 4 bases and J by 0 bases, with 3 bases of the junction left unmatched. Germline CDR1 SGHTS, CDR2 YDEGEE. CDR3 DNA sequence: TGTGCCAGCAGCGTACAGGGGCTGAACACTGAAGCTTTCTTT. This sequence encodes CASSVQGLNTEAFF.

The CDR3 DNA reads TGTGCCTGGACCCCTGGCAGGGGGCGAGAGACCCAGTACTTC. It is translated as CAWTPGRGRETQYF. This chain connects TRBV30 to TRBJ2-5, with 8 bases matching TRBD1. Trimming took 4 bases from V and 4 from J; bases not matched to a gene: 8. The germline CDR1 and CDR2 sequences are GTSNPN and SVGIG (reference sequence). The CDR3 length is 14 residues.

Concerning this clone: Within the sample, other DNA sequences also encode this same CDR3. The chain employs TRBV2 and TRBJ2-7, with D perhaps matching TRBD2 (5 bases). This CDR3 is 15 amino acids long. V lost 3 bases and J lost 0, with 12 bases in between. Germline V gene data show CDR1 as SNHLY and CDR2 as FYNNEI. This chain's CDR3 is CASSEVRRSSYEQYF. Here the CDR3 DNA reads TGTGCCAGCAGTGAGGTTCGGAGGAGCTCCTACGAGCAGTACTTC.

As regards this clone: This sample also contains other DNA sequences that code for the same CDR3. CDR3 in DNA: TGTGCCAGCAACCCTACAGGAGATTATGGCTACACCTTC. It is translated as CASNPTGDYGYTF. This sequence joins TRBV6-6 and TRBJ1-2; D might be TRBD1 (5 bases). Germline CDR1 and CDR2: MNHNY and SVGAGI (reference sequence). V was trimmed by 7 bases and J by 5 bases, leaving 14 bases between them. The CDR3 sequence is 13 residues long.

The J gene is TRBJ2-1, the V gene TRBV11-1; D perhaps matches TRBD1 (5 bases). The germline V gene has CDR1 SGHAT and CDR2 FQDESV (reference sequence). The CDR3 extends over 14 amino acids. The V end lost 5 bases, the J end lost 10 bases, and 18 bases lay between the germline ends. The DNA for the CDR3 is TGTGCCAGCAGCACCACCGGTCCCAAGGGGGAGCAGTTCTTC. Protein: CASSTTGPKGEQFF.

The genes are TRBV18 and TRBJ1-4; D uncertain. V was pared by 4 bases and J by 8 bases, with 26 bases between. The CDR3 is made up of 18 amino acids. Germline loops: CDR1 KGHSH, CDR2 LQKENI. CDR3 sequence (DNA): TGTGCCAGCTCACATGCGTTTGAGAGGTCCCGAACGGGGGAAAAACTGTTTTTT. It is translated as CASSHAFERSRTGEKLFF.

The chain couples TRBV4-1 to TRBJ2-2; TRBD1 matches at 9 bases. This CDR3 has 17 amino acids. With 4 bases clipped from V and 5 bases from J, the junction kept 11 bases outside the gene matches. CDR1 and CDR2 from the germline V gene are MGHRA and YSYEKL. CDR3 amino acids: CASSPQQGALGTGELFF. The DNA of the CDR3 is TGCGCCAGCAGCCCGCAACAGGGGGCTTTGGGAACCGGGGAGCTGTTTTTT.

V and J are TRBV5-1 and TRBJ1-2; TRBD1 is a possible D gene (6 bases). The CDR3 consists of 12 residues. V lost 2 bases to trimming and J lost 5 bases, with 7 bases between them. Germline lookup yields CDR1 SGHRS and CDR2 YFSETQ. CDR3 sequence (DNA): TGCGCCAGCAGCTTACAGGGTTATGGCTACACCTTC. This translates into CASSLQGYGYTF. The variable domain in full, completed from reference TRBV5-1 and TRBJ1-2, reads KAGVTQTPRYLIKTRGQQVTLSCSPISGHRSVSWYQQTPGQGLQFLFEYFSETQRNKGNFPGRFSGRQFSNSRSEMNVSTLELGDSALYLCASSLQGYGYTFGSGTRLTVV.

V gene TRBV27 combines with J gene TRBJ1-1; D is ambiguous. CDR3 length: 15 amino acids. In germline, CDR1 is MNHEY, CDR2 SMNVEV (reference sequence). V lost 5 bases, J lost 3 bases, and 16 bases lay in between. This CDR3 reads CASSPAGIFHTEAFF. In DNA, the CDR3 is TGTGCCAGCAGTCCAGCGGGAATTTTCCACACTGAAGCTTTCTTT.

This chain connects TRBV27 to TRBJ2-7; possible D gene TRBD2, 6 bases. The V gene lost 10 bases and the J gene lost 11 bases, with 21 bases spanning the gap. The CDR3 loop spans 12 amino acids. Germline V CDR1 and CDR2: MNHEY, SMNVEV (reference sequence). The CDR3 DNA reads TGTGCCACCAAGGAGTGGCCCTCTAGCGAGTACTTC. This sequence encodes CATKEWPSSEYF.

The chain carries TRBV18 and TRBJ2-6; D unresolved. The CDR3 consists of 16 residues. Germline lookup yields CDR1 KGHSH and CDR2 LQKENI. V was clipped by 6 bases and J by 0 bases, with 12 bases between them. CDR3 sequence: CASSPQAASGANVLTF. The CDR3 DNA sequence: TGTGCCAGCTCTCCGCAAGCCGCCTCTGGGGCCAACGTCCTGACTTTC.

The chain uses TRBV19 and TRBJ1-2, with D perhaps matching TRBD1 (5 bases). The CDR3 is 15 residues long. Germline CDR1 is LNHDA and CDR2 is SQIVND (reference sequence). V was pared by 5 bases and J by 8 bases, with 21 bases between. The CDR3 region has the DNA TGTGCCAGTAGTGGTGTTCTGGGGCCCGGAGGGGGCTACACCTTC. The encoded protein is CASSGVLGPGGGYTF.